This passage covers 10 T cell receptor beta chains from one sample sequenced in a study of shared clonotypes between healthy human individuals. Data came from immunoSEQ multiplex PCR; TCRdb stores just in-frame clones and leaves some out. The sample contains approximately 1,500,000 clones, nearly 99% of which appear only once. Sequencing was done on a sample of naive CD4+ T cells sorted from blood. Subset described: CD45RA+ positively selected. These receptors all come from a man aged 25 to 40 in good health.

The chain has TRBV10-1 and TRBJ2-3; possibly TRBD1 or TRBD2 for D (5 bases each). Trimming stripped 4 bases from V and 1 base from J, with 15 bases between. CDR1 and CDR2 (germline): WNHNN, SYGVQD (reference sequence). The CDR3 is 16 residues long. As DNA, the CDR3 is TGCGCCAGCAGTGCAACGCTGGGGGTTGGCACAGATACGCAGTATTTT. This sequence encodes CASSATLGVGTDTQYF.

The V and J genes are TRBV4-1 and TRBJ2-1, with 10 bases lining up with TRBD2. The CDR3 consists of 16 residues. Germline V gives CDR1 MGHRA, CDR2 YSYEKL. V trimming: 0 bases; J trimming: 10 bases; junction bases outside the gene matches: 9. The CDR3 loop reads CASSQESAGGPREQFF. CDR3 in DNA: TGCGCCAGCAGCCAAGAATCAGCGGGAGGGCCAAGGGAGCAGTTCTTC.

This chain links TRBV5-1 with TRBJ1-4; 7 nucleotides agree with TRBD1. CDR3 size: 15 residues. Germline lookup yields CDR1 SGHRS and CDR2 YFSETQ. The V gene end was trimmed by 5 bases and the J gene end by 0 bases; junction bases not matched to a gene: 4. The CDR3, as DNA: TGCGCCAGCAGTCGGACAGGCTCAACTAATGAAAAACTGTTTTTT. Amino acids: CASSRTGSTNEKLFF.

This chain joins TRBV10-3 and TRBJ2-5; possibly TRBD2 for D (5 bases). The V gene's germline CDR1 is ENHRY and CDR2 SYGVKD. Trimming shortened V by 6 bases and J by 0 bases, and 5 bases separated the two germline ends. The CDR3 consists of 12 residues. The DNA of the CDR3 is TGTGCCATCAGGGGAGACCAAGAGACCCAGTACTTC. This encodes CAIRGDQETQYF.

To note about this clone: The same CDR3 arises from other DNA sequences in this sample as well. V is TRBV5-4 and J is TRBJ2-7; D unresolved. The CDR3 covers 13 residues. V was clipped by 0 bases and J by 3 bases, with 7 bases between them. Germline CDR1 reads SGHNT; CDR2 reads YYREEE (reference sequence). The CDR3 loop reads CASSLEARYEQYF. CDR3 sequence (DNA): TGTGCCAGCAGCTTGGAGGCGCGCTACGAGCAGTACTTC.

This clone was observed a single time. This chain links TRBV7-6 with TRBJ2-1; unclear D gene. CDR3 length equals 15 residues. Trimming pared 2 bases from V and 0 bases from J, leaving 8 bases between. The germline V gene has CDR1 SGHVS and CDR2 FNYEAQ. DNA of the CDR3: TGTGCCAGCAGCTTACGCAGCCTCTCCTACAATGAGCAGTTCTTC. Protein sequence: CASSLRSLSYNEQFF.

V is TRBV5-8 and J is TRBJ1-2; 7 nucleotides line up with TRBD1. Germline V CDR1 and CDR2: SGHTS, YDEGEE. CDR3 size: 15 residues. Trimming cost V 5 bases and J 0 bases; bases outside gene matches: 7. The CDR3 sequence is CASRESGQANYGYTF. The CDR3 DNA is TGTGCCAGCAGAGAAAGCGGACAGGCTAACTATGGCTACACCTTC.

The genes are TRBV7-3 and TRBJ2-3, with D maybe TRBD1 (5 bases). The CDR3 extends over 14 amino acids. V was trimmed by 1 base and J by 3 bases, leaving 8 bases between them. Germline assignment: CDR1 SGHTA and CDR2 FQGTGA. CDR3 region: CASSLIRATDTQYF. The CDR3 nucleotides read TGTGCCAGCAGCTTAATCAGGGCTACAGATACGCAGTATTTT.

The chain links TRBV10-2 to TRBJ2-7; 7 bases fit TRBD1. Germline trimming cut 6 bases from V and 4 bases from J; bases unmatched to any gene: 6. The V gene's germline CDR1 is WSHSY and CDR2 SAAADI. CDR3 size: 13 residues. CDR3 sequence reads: CASSLGQVYEQYF. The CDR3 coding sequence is TGCGCCAGCAGCCTCGGACAGGTTTACGAGCAGTACTTC.

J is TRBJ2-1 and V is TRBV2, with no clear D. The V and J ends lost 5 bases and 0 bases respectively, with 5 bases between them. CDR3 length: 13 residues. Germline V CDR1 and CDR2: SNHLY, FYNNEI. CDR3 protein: CASSTSSYNEQFF. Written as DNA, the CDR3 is TGTGCCAGCAGTACCAGCTCCTACAATGAGCAGTTCTTC.